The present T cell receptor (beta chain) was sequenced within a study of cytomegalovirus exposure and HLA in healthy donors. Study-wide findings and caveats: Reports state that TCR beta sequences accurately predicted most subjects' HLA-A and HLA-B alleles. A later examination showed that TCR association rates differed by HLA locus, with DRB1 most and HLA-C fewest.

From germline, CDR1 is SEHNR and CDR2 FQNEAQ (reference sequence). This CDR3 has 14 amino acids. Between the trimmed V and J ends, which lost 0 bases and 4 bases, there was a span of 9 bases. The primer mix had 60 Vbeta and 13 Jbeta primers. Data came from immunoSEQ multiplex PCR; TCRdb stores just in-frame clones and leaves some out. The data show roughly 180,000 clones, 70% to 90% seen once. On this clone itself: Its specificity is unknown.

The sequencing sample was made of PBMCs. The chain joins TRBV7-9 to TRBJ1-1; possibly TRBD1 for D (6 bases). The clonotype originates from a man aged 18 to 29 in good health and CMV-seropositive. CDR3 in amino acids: CASSLAGASTEAFF. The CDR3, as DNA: TGTGCCAGCAGCTTAGCGGGGGCTAGCACTGAAGCTTTCTTT.